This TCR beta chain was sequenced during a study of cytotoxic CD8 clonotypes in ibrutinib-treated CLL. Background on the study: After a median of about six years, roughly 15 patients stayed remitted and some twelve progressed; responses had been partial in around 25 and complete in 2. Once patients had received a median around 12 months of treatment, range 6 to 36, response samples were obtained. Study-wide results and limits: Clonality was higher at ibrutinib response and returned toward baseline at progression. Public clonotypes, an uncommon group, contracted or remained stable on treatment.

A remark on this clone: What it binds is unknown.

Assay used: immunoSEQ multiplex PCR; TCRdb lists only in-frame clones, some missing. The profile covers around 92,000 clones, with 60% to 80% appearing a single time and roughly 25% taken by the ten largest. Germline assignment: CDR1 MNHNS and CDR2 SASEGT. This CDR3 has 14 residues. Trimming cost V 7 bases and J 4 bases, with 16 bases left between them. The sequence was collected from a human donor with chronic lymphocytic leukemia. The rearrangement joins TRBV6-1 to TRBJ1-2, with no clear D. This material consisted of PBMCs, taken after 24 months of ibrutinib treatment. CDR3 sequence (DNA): TGTGCCAGCACTCCGACGGACGCTTCCTATGGCTACACCTTC. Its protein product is CASTPTDASYGYTF.